A single sample is the source of the 29 T cell receptor beta chains below, sequenced in a study of response to subunit inactivated influenza vaccine. From the RT-PCR reads, TCRdb called clonotypes with MiXCR, one entry per CDR3 protein. Here the sample spans 500,000 to 600,000 distinct CDR3 sequences, over 9% being singletons. These sequences were also reported in another study, on T cells expressing NK-cell markers. That work adds: The TCR beta cDNA came from 5'RACE template switching with UMIs.

Material: PBMCs from blood, obtained on the day of vaccination. The receptors shown here come from a man aged 45 to 65 who received an inactivated influenza vaccine.

A few counts support this clonotype. This chain links TRBV6-2 or TRBV6-3 with TRBJ2-7; 7 bases are a match to TRBD2. The CDR3 sequence is 15 residues long. CDR1 is MNHEY and CDR2 is SVGEGT in the germline V gene. Losses at the gene ends were 0 bases for V and 4 bases for J; bases not matched to a gene: 6. The DNA of the CDR3 is TGTGCCAGCAGTTACTCTTCTACTAGCGAGTACGAGCAGTACTTC. Translating gives CASSYSSTSEYEQYF.

J is TRBJ2-7 and V is TRBV5-1; 7 bases are a match to TRBD1. Germline V gives CDR1 SGHRS, CDR2 YFSETQ. V gave up 4 bases and J gave up 2 bases; unmatched junction bases: 12. The CDR3 has 16 amino acids. CDR3 in amino acids: CASSPIGQVGTYEQYF. The CDR3 DNA reads TGCGCCAGCAGCCCAATTGGACAGGTAGGCACCTACGAGCAGTACTTC.

This clonotype was counted between two and nine times. The chain joins TRBV4-1 to TRBJ1-1, with D perhaps TRBD1 (5 bases). Trimming removed 4 bases at V and 4 bases at J, with 16 bases between. The CDR3 is 15 residues long. Germline values: CDR1 MGHRA, CDR2 YSYEKL. CDR3 residues: CASSRGVGGGTEAFF. In DNA, the CDR3 is TGCGCCAGCAGCCGGGGGGTCGGGGGTGGCACTGAAGCTTTCTTT.

This clonotype has only a few counts. The chain recombines TRBV20-1 with TRBJ2-7, with 8 bases fitting TRBD1. The CDR3 covers 13 residues. V lost 3 bases, J lost 8 bases, and 9 bases stayed unmatched. CDR1 is DFQATT and CDR2 is SNEGSKA in the germline V gene (reference sequence). The DNA for the CDR3 is TGCAGTGCTAGTTTTCATCAGGGGGCCCAGCAGTACTTC. Its protein is CSASFHQGAQQYF.

The rearrangement links TRBV12-3 or TRBV12-4 to TRBJ1-1; tentatively, D is TRBD1 (5 bases). Deletions cut 6 bases from V and 4 bases from J, with 15 bases between. The CDR3 has 14 residues. CDR3 coding DNA: TGTGCCAGCAGCCCATCTGACAGCTTCACTGAAGCTTTCTTT. Its translation: CASSPSDSFTEAFF.

This clonotype was picked up a small number of times. The chain is built from TRBV4-2 and TRBJ1-2; TRBD1 agrees at 7 bases. The junction had 5 bases not matched to a gene; V was cut back by 0 bases and J by 4 bases. CDR3 length: 15 residues. Germline values: CDR1 LGHNA, CDR2 YNFKEQ. The CDR3 is CASSQEDRILYGYTF. As DNA, the CDR3 is TGTGCCAGCAGCCAAGAGGACAGGATCCTCTATGGCTACACCTTC.

This clonotype was counted a few times. The chain links TRBV29-1 to TRBJ2-5; D is undetermined. Germline-derived CDR1 and CDR2 are SQVTM and ANQGSEA. This CDR3 has 12 residues. The V end lost 2 bases, the J end lost 5 bases, and 9 bases lay between the germline ends. CDR3 in DNA: TGCAGCGTTGAATTCACCGCGGAGACCCAGTACTTC. It codes for CSVEFTAETQYF.

V is TRBV5-1 and J is TRBJ1-1, with D possibly TRBD1 on 6 matching bases. From germline, CDR1 is SGHRS and CDR2 YFSETQ. The CDR3 extends over 13 amino acids. Trimming pared 3 bases from V and 3 bases from J, leaving 9 bases between. The CDR3 nucleotides are TGCGCCAGCAGCTGGGGGGCAGACACTGAAGCTTTCTTT. This gives the protein CASSWGADTEAFF.

This clonotype was detected ten times or more. CDR3 protein: CASSIGGLSSYNEQFF. For the CDR3, the DNA is TGTGCCAGTAGTATCGGCGGGCTTAGCTCCTACAATGAGCAGTTCTTC. The genes are TRBV19 and TRBJ2-1; weak D call: TRBD2 (5 bases). This CDR3 is 16 amino acids long. Germline CDR1 reads LNHDA; CDR2 reads SQIVND (reference sequence). V was shortened by 3 bases and J by 0 bases, with 12 bases between the two germline ends.

This clonotype was observed a handful of times. DNA for the CDR3: TGCAGTGCTAGAGATACCAGGGGTCGATACGAGCAGTACTTC. The encoded protein is CSARDTRGRYEQYF. This chain joins TRBV20-1 and TRBJ2-7; the D gene is possibly TRBD1 (6 bases). This CDR3 comprises 14 residues. The V gene lost 0 bases and the J gene lost 4 bases, with 13 bases spanning the gap. Germline V gives CDR1 DFQATT, CDR2 SNEGSKA (reference sequence).

This clonotype was detected ten times or more. The rearrangement joins TRBV6-1 to TRBJ1-5; a weak D match, TRBD1 (5 bases). The CDR3 totals 15 residues. V lost 6 bases to trimming and J lost 1 base, with 13 bases between them. Per the germline V gene, CDR1 is MNHNS and CDR2 is SASEGT. The CDR3 reads CASRSGTTSNQPQHF. CDR3 sequence (DNA): TGTGCCAGCAGATCCGGGACTACAAGCAATCAGCCCCAGCATTTT.

The chain employs TRBV27 and TRBJ2-3, with a weak D call TRBD1 (5 bases). V lost 5 bases and J 4 bases, leaving 16 bases between the germline ends. This CDR3 is 15 amino acids long. CDR1 is MNHEY and CDR2 is SMNVEV in the germline V gene (reference sequence). The CDR3 is CASSNRQFTPDTQYF. The CDR3 coding sequence is TGTGCCAGCAGTAATCGACAGTTTACCCCAGATACGCAGTATTTT.

This clonotype was observed a handful of times. The V and J genes are TRBV4-3 and TRBJ2-6; unclear D gene. CDR3 length: 17 amino acids. Trimming stripped 0 bases from V and 2 bases from J, with 11 bases between. Germline-derived CDR1 and CDR2 are LGHNA and YSLEER. The CDR3 here is CASSQEPFSTGANVLTF. The CDR3 DNA reads TGCGCCAGCAGCCAAGAACCCTTTAGCACTGGGGCCAACGTCCTGACTTTC.

V usage is TRBV20-1 and J usage is TRBJ2-3; 7 nucleotides match TRBD1. After removal of 6 bases from V and 0 bases from J, the junction contained 6 bases not matched to a gene. CDR3 length equals 14 residues. The V gene's germline CDR1 is DFQATT and CDR2 SNEGSKA (reference sequence). CDR3 bases: TGCAGTGCCACCGAGGGGGCTAGCACAGATACGCAGTATTTT. It encodes CSATEGASTDTQYF.

The chain couples TRBV9 to TRBJ1-6; 11 bases are shared with TRBD1. Looked up from germline, CDR1 is SGDLS and CDR2 is YYNGEE. J lost 6 bases, V lost 4 bases, and 3 bases had no gene match. The CDR3 length is 15 residues. The CDR3 is CASSTGTGGNSPLHF. As DNA, the CDR3 is TGTGCCAGCAGCACCGGGACAGGGGGTAATTCACCCCTCCACTTT. The full variable domain, rest sourced from reference TRBV9 and TRBJ1-6, is DSGVTQTPKHLITATGQRVTLRCSPRSGDLSVYWYQQSLDQGLQFLIQYYNGEERAKGNILERFSAQQFPDLHSELNLSSLELGDSALYFCASSTGTGGNSPLHFGNGTRLTVT.

This clonotype appeared a few times. The chain couples TRBV3-1 to TRBJ2-7, with D uncertain. The ends were cut back, 0 bases at V and 7 bases at J, with 7 bases in the middle. From germline, CDR1 is LGHDT and CDR2 YNNKEL (reference sequence). The CDR3 sequence is 12 residues long. The CDR3 bases are TGTGCCAGCAGCCAAGAGGTATGGGAGCAGTACTTC. It specifies CASSQEVWEQYF.

J is TRBJ2-2 and V is TRBV14; D gene uncertain. The V end lost 2 bases, the J end lost 8 bases, and 12 bases lay between the germline ends. The CDR3 loop spans 14 amino acids. Germline CDR1 and CDR2: SGHDN and FVKESK. CDR3 in amino acids: CASSQLTRLGELFF. The CDR3 DNA reads as TGTGCCAGCAGCCAACTTACCCGGCTAGGGGAGCTGTTTTTT. Full variable domain (outside the CDR3, taken from reference TRBV14 and TRBJ2-2): EAGVTQFPSHSVIEKGQTVTLRCDPISGHDNLYWYRRVMGKEIKFLLHFVKESKQDESGMPNNRFLAERTGGTYSTLKVQPAELEDSGVYFCASSQLTRLGELFFGEGSRLTVL.

This clonotype appeared many times. CDR3 sequence (DNA): TGCAGCGTCGCTGACAGGGGGTTCGGCAATCAGCCCCAGCATTTT. It specifies CSVADRGFGNQPQHF. V usage is TRBV29-1 and J usage is TRBJ1-5, with TRBD1 matching 9 bases. CDR3 length equals 15 residues. The germline V gene encodes CDR1 SQVTM and CDR2 ANQGSEA. V trimming: 6 bases; J trimming: 2 bases; junction bases outside the gene matches: 8.

The chain joins TRBV5-1 to TRBJ2-3; 7 nucleotides match TRBD1. Trimming removed 0 bases from V and 7 bases from J; junction bases left unmatched: 5. The germline V gene has CDR1 SGHRS and CDR2 YFSETQ. The CDR3 has 14 residues. CDR3 sequence reads: CASSLGDRVNTQYF. DNA for the CDR3: TGCGCCAGCAGCTTGGGAGACAGGGTTAATACGCAGTATTTT.

This clonotype was counted between two and nine times. The V gene is TRBV6-5, the J gene TRBJ2-7; D is uncertain. Germline lookup yields CDR1 MNHEY and CDR2 SVGAGI. This CDR3 is 15 amino acids long. V shed 4 bases and J shed 4 bases, with 17 bases lying between them. This CDR3 is CASSLEAATLYEQYF. The CDR3 DNA reads as TGTGCCAGCAGTTTAGAGGCAGCTACCCTTTACGAGCAGTACTTC.

This clonotype was seen a handful of times. The V call is TRBV10-3, the J call TRBJ1-2; TRBD1 matches 9 bases. V gave up 4 bases and J gave up 9 bases; unmatched junction bases: 9. There are 14 residues in the CDR3. CDR1 and CDR2 (germline): ENHRY, SYGVKD. CDR3 in DNA: TGTGCCATCAGTGGATCCGGGACAGGGCTGAGCTACACCTTC. Residues: CAISGSGTGLSYTF.

The genes are TRBV27 and TRBJ2-1, with TRBD1 as a possible D gene (6 bases). The CDR3 covers 11 residues. Per the germline V gene, CDR1 is MNHEY and CDR2 is SMNVEV (reference sequence). V was pared by 9 bases and J by 9 bases, with 12 bases between. The DNA for the CDR3 is TGTGCCAGTTGCACCAGGGGTGAGCAGTTCTTC. This codes for CASCTRGEQFF.

A note on this clonotype: Sequence at one end of the junction differs from germline and may be a read error. The J gene is TRBJ1-2, the V gene TRBV2, with TRBD1 matching 8 bases. Per the germline V gene, CDR1 is SNHLY and CDR2 is FYNNEI. CDR3 length: 14 residues. The CDR3 sequence: CASREGQGKYGYTF. The CDR3 bases are TGTGCCAGCAGGGAAGGACAGGGAAAGTATGGCTACACCTTC.

The rearrangement joins TRBV6-1 to TRBJ1-2; the D gene is possibly TRBD1 (5 bases). V was trimmed by 6 bases and J by 2 bases, leaving 10 bases between them. The germline gives CDR1 MNHNS, CDR2 SASEGT. There are 13 residues in the CDR3. The CDR3 sequence: CASRDTLNYGYTF. The CDR3 DNA reads as TGTGCCAGCAGGGACACCCTAAACTATGGCTACACCTTC.

This clonotype was recorded a few times. The rearrangement joins TRBV14 to TRBJ1-1; D uncertain. Germline CDR1 is SGHDN and CDR2 is FVKESK. The CDR3 is 13 amino acids. Between the trimmed V and J ends, which lost 2 bases and 0 bases, there was a span of 4 bases. Written as DNA, the CDR3 is TGTGCCAGCAGCCAACAGCTGAACACTGAAGCTTTCTTT. Translating gives CASSQQLNTEAFF.

This clonotype was seen more than once but under ten times. V usage is TRBV28 and J usage is TRBJ2-3, with 11 bases lining up with TRBD1. V trimming: 5 bases; J trimming: 8 bases; junction bases outside the gene matches: 12. Germline V gene sequence: CDR1 MDHEN, CDR2 SYDVKM. The CDR3 has 16 residues. The CDR3 nucleotides are TGTGCCAGCAGTCCTACGGGACAGGGGGGTCGGGGTACGCAGTATTTT. The encoded protein is CASSPTGQGGRGTQYF. Full variable domain (remainder filled in from reference TRBV28 and TRBJ2-3): DVKVTQSSRYLVKRTGEKVFLECVQDMDHENMFWYRQDPGLGLRLIYFSYDVKMKEKGDIPEGYSVSREKKERFSLILESASTNQTSMYLCASSPTGQGGRGTQYFGPGTRLTVL.

The chain recombines TRBV4-3 with TRBJ2-4; a weak D match, TRBD1 (5 bases). Looked up from germline, CDR1 is LGHNA and CDR2 is YSLEER. V shed 0 bases and J shed 10 bases, with 10 bases lying between them. There are 13 residues in the CDR3. The CDR3, as DNA: TGCGCCAGCAGCCAAGATTTGAAGGGGATTCAGTACTTC. This encodes CASSQDLKGIQYF.

The gene calls are TRBV5-1 and TRBJ2-7; D is ambiguous. CDR1 is SGHRS, CDR2 YFSETQ, per germline. Trimming pared 6 bases from V and 3 bases from J, leaving 16 bases between. CDR3 length equals 14 residues. The chain's CDR3 is CASNAIGDYYEQYF. CDR3 DNA sequence: TGCGCCAGCAACGCAATAGGAGATTACTACGAGCAGTACTTC.

Comment on this clonotype: Germline and junction disagree at one end, which may indicate a read error. The V and J genes are TRBV25-1 and TRBJ2-5; the D gene is possibly TRBD2 (5 bases). This CDR3 has 12 residues. CDR1 and CDR2 (germline): MGHDK, SYGVNS. CDR3 amino acids: CASSRRERSPHF. CDR3 sequence (DNA): TGTGCCAGCAGTCGAAGGGAGAGGTCTCCCCACTTC.